This T cell receptor beta chain was retrieved from a study of blood T cell repertoires in COVID-19 (dated by TCRdb to the early 2020s). With respect to the entire study: The collaborator samples originated in the United States, Italy and Spain and spanned the acute and convalescent phases of COVID-19. The repertoires were released in a freely available public database meant as a resource for research on the immune response to SARS-CoV-2. The sample metadata nearly always contained a de-identified subject ID, COVID-19 status, age in years and sex. Samples were obtained from the ongoing ImmuneRACE study (first 160 participants) and from 1,254 subjects provided by 6 global collaborators. The dataset comprised deeply sampled blood TCRbeta repertoires from subjects exposed to, actively infected with, or recovered from COVID-19. HLA class I and class II types, where available, came from metadata supplied by the sample provider rather than from assay-based typing. The material from the prospective study consisted of cDNA or gDNA derived from T cells, B-cell-depleted T cells, or PBMCs.

General study outcomes and caveats: The amount of clinical and demographic metadata varied by source and participant and was provided uncurated.

TCRbeta CDR3 regions were amplified from genomic DNA by means of the immunoSEQ Assay, a bias-controlled multiplex PCR. Processing in the source paper ran as follows. The number of nucleated cells in each sample was estimated from the amplification of reference gene primers within the assay. Sequence reads were collapsed and filtered to measure the absolute abundance of every unique TCRbeta CDR3 rearrangement. Productive Simpson clonality was computed per sample as the square root of Simpson's diversity index over productive rearrangements. TCRdb carries this immuneACCESS record with in-frame sequences only. Its versions omit some clonotypes, under half of them owing to an unresolved V gene in the studies checked, with the rest unexplained. That table gives V, J and clone size, and the DNA gave D and trimming. This sample gives fewer than 350,000 clones in total; around 90% of them show up just once. 6% to 7% of the sample rests with the top ten.

About this clone itself: Which antigen it targets is not known. No base quality information exists; no much larger clone differs at one position.

One collaborating source in Seattle enrolled patients during active infection and followed them longitudinally through the course of disease. Whole blood was collected in K2EDTA tubes by collaborating institutions according to the institutions' own protocols. For TCRbeta analysis, collaborators shipped samples in one of three forms: frozen whole blood, isolated PBMCs, or DNA extracted from either of those sample types. V and J are trimmed by 2 bases and 7 bases, and the gene matches miss 8 bases of the junction. Taken from cysteine to phenylalanine, the CDR3 has 15 residues. The read is trimmed to its CDR3 DNA, 45 bases read in frame from base 1. The germline V gene encodes CDR1 SEHNR and CDR2 FQNEAQ (reference sequence).

Specimen: peripheral blood. The source of this sequence is a woman between 25 and 40 years old with COVID-19, enrolled during active disease. The chain is assembled from TRBV7-9 and TRBJ2-1; 7 bases in between match TRBD2. The CDR3 reads CASSLPFGGRNEQFF. In nucleotides, the sequence is TGTGCCAGCAGCTTACCCTTCGGGGGGAGGAATGAGCAGTTCTTC.